These 2 T cell receptor beta chains were sequenced from one sample in a study of radiotherapy plus CTLA-4 blockade in lung cancer. TCRdb's table, derived via immunoSEQ multiplex PCR, lists solely in-frame clones and lacks some. The table shows 40,000 to 45,000 clones, with 75% occurring only once. Sequenced material: peripheral blood, taken from a patient treated with radiotherapy plus ipilimumab. Receptor source: a human donor with non-small cell lung cancer who had stable disease on radiotherapy plus ipilimumab.

The rearrangement uses TRBV29-1 and TRBJ2-2, with TRBD1 as a possible D gene (6 bases). The CDR3 totals 13 residues. Germline CDR1 and CDR2: SQVTM and ANQGSEA. Trimming shortened V by 6 bases and J by 6 bases, and 14 bases separated the two germline ends. CDR3 residues: CSVGQKAPGELFF. In DNA form, the CDR3 reads TGCAGCGTGGGACAAAAGGCGCCCGGGGAGCTGTTTTTT.

A few counts support this clone. This chain uses TRBV7-6 with TRBJ2-7; 7 bases fit TRBD2. CDR1 SGHVS and CDR2 FNYEAQ come from the germline V gene. J lost 1 base, V lost 5 bases, and 14 bases had no gene match. This CDR3 has 17 amino acids. In nucleotides, the CDR3 is TGTGCCAGCAGCCTCCGATCCGGGGGGAGAGGTTCCTACGAGCAGTACTTC. Its protein product is CASSLRSGGRGSYEQYF.